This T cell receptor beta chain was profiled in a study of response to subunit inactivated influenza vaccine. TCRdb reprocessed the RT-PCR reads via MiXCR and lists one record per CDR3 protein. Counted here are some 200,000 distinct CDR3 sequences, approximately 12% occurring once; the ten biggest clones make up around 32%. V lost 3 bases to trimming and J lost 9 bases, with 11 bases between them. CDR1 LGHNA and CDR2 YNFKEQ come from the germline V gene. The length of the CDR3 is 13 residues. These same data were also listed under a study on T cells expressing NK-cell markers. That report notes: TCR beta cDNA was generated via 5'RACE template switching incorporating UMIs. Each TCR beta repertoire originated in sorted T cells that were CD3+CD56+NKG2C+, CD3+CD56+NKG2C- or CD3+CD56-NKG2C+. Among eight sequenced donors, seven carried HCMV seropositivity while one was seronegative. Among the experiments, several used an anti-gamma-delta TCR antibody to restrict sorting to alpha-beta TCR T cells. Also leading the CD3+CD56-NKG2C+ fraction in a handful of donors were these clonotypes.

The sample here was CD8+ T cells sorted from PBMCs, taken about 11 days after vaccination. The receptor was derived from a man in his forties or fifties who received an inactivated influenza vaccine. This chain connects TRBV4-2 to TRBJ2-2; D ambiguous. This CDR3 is CASSHENRWELFF. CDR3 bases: TGTGCCAGCAGCCACGAGAATCGGTGGGAGCTGTTTTTT.